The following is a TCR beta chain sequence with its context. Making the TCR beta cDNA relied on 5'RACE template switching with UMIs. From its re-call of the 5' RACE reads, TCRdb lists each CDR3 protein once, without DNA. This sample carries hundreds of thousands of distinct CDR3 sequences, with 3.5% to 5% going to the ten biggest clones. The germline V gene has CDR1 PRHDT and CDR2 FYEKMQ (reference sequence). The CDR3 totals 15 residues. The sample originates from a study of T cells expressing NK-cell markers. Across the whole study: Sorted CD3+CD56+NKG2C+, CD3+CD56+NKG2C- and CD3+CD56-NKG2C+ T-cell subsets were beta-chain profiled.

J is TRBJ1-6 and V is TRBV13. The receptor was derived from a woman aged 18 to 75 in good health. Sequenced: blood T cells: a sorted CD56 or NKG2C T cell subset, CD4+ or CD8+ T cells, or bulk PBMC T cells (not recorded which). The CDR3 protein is CASSLRSTTNSPLHF.